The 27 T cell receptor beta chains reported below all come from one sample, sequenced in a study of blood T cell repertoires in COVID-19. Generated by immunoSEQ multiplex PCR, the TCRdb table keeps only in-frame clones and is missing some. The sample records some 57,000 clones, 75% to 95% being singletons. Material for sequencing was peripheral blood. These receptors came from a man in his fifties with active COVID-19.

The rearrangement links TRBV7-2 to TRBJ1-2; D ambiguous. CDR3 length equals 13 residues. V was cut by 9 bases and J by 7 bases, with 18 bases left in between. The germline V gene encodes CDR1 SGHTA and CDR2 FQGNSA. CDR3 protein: CASSPEWSPGYTF. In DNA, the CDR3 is TGTGCCAGTAGCCCAGAGTGGAGCCCTGGCTACACCTTC.

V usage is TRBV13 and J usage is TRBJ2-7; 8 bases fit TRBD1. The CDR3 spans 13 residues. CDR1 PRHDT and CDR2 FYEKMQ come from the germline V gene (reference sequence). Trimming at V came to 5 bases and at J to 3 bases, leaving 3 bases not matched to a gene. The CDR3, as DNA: TGTGCCAGCAGCCGCGGACAGGGCTACGAGCAGTACTTC. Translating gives CASSRGQGYEQYF.

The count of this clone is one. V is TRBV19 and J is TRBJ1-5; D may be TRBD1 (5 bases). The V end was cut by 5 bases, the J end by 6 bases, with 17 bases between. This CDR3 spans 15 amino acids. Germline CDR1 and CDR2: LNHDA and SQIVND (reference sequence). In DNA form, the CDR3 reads TGTGCCAGTAGTCTCCCCCAGGGTCTTGGTCAGCCCCAGCATTTT. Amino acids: CASSLPQGLGQPQHF.

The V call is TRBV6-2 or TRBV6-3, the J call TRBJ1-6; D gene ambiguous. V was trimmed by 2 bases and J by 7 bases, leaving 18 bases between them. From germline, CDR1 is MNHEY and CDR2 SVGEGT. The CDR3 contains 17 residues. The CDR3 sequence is CASSYPPARQGNSPLHF. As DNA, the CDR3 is TGTGCCAGCAGTTACCCACCGGCCAGACAAGGCAATTCACCCCTCCACTTT.

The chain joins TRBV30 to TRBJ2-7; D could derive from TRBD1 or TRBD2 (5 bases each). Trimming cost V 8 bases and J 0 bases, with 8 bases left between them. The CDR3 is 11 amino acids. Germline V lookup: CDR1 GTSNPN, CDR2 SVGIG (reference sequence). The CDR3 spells CARGSSYEQYF. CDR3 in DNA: TGTGCCCGGGGCTCCTCCTACGAGCAGTACTTC.

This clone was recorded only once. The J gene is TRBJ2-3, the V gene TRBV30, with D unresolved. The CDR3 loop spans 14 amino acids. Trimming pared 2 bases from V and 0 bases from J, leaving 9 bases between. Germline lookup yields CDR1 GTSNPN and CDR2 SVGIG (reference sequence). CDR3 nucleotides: TGTGCCTGGAGTAGAGTCTCTAGCACAGATACGCAGTATTTT. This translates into CAWSRVSSTDTQYF.

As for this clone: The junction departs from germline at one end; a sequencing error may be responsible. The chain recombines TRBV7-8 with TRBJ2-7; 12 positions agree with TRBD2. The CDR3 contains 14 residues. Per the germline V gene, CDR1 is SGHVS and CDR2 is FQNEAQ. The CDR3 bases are TGTGCCAGCAGCCTAGCGGGGGGGACCTACGAGCAGTACTTC. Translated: CASSLAGGTYEQYF.

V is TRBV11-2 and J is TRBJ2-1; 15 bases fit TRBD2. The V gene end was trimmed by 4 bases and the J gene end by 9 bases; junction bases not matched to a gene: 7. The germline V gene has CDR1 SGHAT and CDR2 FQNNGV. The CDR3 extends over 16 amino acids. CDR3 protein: CASSSAPGLAGGEQFF. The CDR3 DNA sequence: TGTGCCAGCAGCTCTGCGCCGGGACTAGCGGGAGGTGAGCAGTTCTTC.

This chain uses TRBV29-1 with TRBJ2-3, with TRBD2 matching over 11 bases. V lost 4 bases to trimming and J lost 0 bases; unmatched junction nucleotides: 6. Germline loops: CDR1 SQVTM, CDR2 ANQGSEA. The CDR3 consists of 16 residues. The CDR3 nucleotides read TGCAGCGTTGTCGGCACTAGCGGGGGAAGCACAGATACGCAGTATTTT. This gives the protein CSVVGTSGGSTDTQYF.

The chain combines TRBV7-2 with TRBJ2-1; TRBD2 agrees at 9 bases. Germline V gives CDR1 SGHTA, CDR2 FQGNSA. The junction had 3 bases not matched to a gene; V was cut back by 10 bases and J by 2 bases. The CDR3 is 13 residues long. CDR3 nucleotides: TGTGCCATCCGGACTAGCGCCTACAATGAGCAGTTCTTC. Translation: CAIRTSAYNEQFF.

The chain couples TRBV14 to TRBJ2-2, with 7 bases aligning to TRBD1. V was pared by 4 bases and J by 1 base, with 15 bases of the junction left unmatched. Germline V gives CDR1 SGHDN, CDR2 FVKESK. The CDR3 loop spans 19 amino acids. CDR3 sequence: CASSPRQGGGWRNTGELFF. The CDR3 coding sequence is TGTGCCAGCAGCCCTCGACAGGGTGGGGGTTGGAGGAACACCGGGGAGCTGTTTTTT.

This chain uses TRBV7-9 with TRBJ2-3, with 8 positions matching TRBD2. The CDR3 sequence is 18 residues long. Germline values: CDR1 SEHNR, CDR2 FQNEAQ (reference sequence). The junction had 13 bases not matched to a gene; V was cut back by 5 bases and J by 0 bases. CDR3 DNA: TGTGCCAGCAGCCGAAGGACGGGTGGCGGGAGGAGCACAGATACGCAGTATTTT. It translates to CASSRRTGGGRSTDTQYF. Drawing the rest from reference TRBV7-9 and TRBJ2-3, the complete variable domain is DTGVSQNPRHKITKRGQNVTFRCDPISEHNRLYWYRQTLGQGPEFLTYFQNEAQLEKSRLLSDRFSAERPKGSFSTLEIQRTEQGDSAMYLCASSRRTGGGRSTDTQYFGPGTRLTVL.

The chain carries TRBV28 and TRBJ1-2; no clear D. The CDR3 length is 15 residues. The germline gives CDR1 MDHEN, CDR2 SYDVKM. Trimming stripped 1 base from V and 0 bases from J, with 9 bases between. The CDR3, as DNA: TGTGCCAGCAGTTTATTCCCACGGGCTAACTATGGCTACACCTTC. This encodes CASSLFPRANYGYTF.

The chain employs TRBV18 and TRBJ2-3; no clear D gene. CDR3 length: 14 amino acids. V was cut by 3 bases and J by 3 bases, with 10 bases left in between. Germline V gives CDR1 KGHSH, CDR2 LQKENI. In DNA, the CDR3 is TGTGCCAGCTCACCCCTTGGCAAAACAGATACGCAGTATTTT. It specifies CASSPLGKTDTQYF.

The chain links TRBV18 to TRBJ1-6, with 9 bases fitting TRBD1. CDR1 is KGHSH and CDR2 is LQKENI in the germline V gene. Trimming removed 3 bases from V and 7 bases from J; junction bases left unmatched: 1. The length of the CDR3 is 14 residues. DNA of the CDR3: TGTGCCAGCTCACCCGGGACAGGGAATTCACCCCTCCACTTT. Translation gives CASSPGTGNSPLHF. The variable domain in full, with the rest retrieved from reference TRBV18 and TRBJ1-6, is NAGVMQNPRHLVRRRGQEARLRCSPMKGHSHVYWYRQLPEEGLKFMVYLQKENIIDESGMPKERFSAEFPKEGPSILRIQQVVRGDSAAYFCASSPGTGNSPLHFGNGTRLTVT.

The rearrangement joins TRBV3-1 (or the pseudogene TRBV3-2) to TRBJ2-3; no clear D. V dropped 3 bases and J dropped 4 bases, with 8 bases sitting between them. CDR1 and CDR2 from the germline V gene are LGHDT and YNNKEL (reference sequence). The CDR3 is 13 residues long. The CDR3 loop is CASSQGASDTQYF. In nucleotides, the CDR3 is TGTGCCAGCAGCCAGGGCGCTTCAGATACGCAGTATTTT.

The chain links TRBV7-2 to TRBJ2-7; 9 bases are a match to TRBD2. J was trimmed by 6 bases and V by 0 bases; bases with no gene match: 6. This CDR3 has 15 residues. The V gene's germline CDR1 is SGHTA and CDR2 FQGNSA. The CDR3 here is CASSLAHGTSSEQYF. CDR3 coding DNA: TGTGCCAGCAGCTTAGCGCACGGGACTAGCTCCGAGCAGTACTTC.

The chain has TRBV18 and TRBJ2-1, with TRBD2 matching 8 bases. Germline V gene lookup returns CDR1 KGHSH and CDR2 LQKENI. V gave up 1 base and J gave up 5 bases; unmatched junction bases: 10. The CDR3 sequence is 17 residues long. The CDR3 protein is CASSPLTGAGGHNEQFF. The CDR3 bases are TGTGCCAGCTCACCACTGACTGGCGCGGGGGGACACAATGAGCAGTTCTTC.

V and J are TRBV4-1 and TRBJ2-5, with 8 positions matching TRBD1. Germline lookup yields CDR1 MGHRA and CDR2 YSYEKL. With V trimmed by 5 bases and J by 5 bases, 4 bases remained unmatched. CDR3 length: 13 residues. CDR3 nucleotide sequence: TGCGCCAGCAGCACAGGGGGTCCGGAGACCCAGTACTTC. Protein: CASSTGGPETQYF.

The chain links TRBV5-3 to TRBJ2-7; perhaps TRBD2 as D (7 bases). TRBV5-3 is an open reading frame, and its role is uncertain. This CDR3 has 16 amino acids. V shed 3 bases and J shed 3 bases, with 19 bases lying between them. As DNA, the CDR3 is TGTGCCAGAAGCTCGAAGGCGGGGGCGATCTTCTACGAGCAGTACTTC. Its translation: CARSSKAGAIFYEQYF.

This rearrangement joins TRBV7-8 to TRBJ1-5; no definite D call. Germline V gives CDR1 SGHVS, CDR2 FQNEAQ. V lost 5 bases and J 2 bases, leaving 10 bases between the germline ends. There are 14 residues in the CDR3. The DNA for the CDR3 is TGTGCCAGCAGCCCCCTCCCCGGCAATCAGCCCCAGCATTTT. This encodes CASSPLPGNQPQHF. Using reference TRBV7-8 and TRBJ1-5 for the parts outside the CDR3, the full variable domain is GAGVSQSPRYKVAKRGQDVALRCDPISGHVSLFWYQQALGQGPEFLTYFQNEAQLDKSGLPSDRFFAERPEGSVSTLKIQRTQQEDSAVYLCASSPLPGNQPQHFGDGTRLSIL.

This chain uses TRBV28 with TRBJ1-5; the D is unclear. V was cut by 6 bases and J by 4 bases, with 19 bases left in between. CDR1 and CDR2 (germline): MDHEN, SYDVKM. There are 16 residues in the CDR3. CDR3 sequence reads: CASSPTGRLVNQPQHF. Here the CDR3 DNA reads TGTGCCAGCAGCCCCACGGGTCGACTCGTGAATCAGCCCCAGCATTTT.

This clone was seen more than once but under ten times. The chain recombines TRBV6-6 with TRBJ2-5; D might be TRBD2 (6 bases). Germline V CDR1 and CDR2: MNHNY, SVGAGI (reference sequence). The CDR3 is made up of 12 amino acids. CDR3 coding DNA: TGTGCGTCCGGGGGAGATGGCGAGACCCAGTACTTC. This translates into CASGGDGETQYF.

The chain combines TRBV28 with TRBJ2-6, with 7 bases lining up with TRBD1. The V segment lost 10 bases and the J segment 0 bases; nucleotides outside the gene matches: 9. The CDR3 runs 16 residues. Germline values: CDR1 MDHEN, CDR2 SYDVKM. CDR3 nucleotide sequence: TGTGCCACCTCCCGGGACAGACCCTCTGGGGCCAACGTCCTGACTTTC. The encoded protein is CATSRDRPSGANVLTF.

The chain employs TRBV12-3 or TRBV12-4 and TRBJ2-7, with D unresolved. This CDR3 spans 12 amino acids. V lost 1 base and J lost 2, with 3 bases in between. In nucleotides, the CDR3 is TGTGCCAGCAGTTTAGACACCTACGAGCAGTACTTC. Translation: CASSLDTYEQYF.

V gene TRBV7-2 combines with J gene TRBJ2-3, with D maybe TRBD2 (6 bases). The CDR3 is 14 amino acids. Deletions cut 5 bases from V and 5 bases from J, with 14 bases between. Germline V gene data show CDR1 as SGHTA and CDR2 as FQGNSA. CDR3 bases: TGTGCCAGCAGCGGCAGCGGAGGGGTAGATACGCAGTATTTT. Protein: CASSGSGGVDTQYF.

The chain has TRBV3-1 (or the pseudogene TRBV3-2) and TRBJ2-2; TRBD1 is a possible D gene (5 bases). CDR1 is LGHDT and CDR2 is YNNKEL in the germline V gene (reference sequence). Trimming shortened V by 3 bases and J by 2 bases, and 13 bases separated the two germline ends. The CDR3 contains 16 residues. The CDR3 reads CASSQSRTGNTGELFF. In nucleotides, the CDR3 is TGTGCCAGCAGCCAGAGCCGAACAGGTAACACCGGGGAGCTGTTTTTT.